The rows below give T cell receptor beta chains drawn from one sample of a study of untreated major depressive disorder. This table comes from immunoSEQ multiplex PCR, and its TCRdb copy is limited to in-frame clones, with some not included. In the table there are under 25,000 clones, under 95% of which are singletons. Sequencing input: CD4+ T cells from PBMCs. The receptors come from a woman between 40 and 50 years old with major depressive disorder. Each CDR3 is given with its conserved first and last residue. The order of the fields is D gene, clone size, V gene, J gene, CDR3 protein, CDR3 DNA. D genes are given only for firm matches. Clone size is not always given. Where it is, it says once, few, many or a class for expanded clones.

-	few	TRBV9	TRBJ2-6	CASSVLGGSGANVLTF	TGTGCCAGCAGCGTACTGGGGGGCTCTGGGGCCAACGTCCTGACTTTC
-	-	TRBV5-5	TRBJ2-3	CASSRTDTQYF	TGTGCCAGCAGCCGCACAGATACGCAGTATTTT
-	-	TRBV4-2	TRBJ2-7	CASSQGGISYEQYF	TGTGCCAGCAGCCAAGGAGGCATCTCCTACGAGCAGTACTTC
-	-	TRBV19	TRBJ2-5	CASSTGPVERETQYF	TGTGCCAGTAGTACAGGACCGGTAGAGAGAGAGACCCAGTACTTC
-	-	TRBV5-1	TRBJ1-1	CASSPMGTRMNTEAFF	TGCGCCAGCAGCCCCATGGGGACCCGGATGAACACTGAAGCTTTCTTT
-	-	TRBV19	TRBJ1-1	CASSYRYDGFEAFF	TGTGCCAGTAGTTACAGGTATGATGGCTTTGAAGCTTTCTTT
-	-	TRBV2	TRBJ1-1	CAIPGVMNTEAFF	TGTGCCATCCCGGGGGTTATGAACACTGAAGCTTTCTTT
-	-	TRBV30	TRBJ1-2	CAWSVLAQEYGYTF	TGTGCCTGGAGTGTACTCGCCCAGGAGTATGGCTACACCTTC
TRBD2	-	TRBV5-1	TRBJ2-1	CASSLEVTWTSGSYNEQFF	TGCGCCAGCAGCTTGGAAGTTACCTGGACTAGCGGGTCCTACAATGAGCAGTTCTTC
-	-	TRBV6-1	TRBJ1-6	CASSGGFNSPLHF	TGTGCCAGCAGTGGGGGGTTTAATTCACCCCTCCACTTT
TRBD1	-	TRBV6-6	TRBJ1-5	CASSRGTGVRNQPQHF	TGTGCCAGCTCACGAGGGACAGGGGTTCGAAATCAGCCCCAGCATTTT
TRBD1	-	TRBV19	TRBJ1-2	CASSKDRGDGYTF	TGTGCCAGTAGCAAGGACAGGGGTGATGGCTACACCTTC
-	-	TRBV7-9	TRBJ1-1	CASSRRGGTEAFF	TGTGCCAGCAGCAGAAGAGGAGGCACTGAAGCTTTCTTT
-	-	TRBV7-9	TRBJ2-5	CASSLVVLTGELETQYF	TGTGCCAGCAGCTTAGTGGTTCTGACCGGAGAGTTGGAGACCCAGTACTTC
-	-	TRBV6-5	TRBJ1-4	CASSSPGGKNEKLFF	TGTGCCAGCAGTTCCCCCGGAGGGAAAAATGAAAAACTGTTTTTT
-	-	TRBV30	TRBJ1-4	CAWSAYNEKLFF	TGTGCCTGGAGCGCCTATAATGAAAAACTGTTTTTT
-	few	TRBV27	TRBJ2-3	CASSPRTTDTQYF	TGTGCCAGCAGTCCTCGTACCACAGATACGCAGTATTTT
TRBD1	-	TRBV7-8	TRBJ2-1	CASSLQGQGGYNEQFF	TGTGCCAGCAGCCTACAAGGACAGGGTGGGTACAATGAGCAGTTCTTC
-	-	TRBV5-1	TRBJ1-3	CASSLDVHPTNTIYF	TGCGCCAGCAGCTTGGATGTGCATCCTACAAACACCATATATTTT
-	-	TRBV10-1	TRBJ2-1	CASSDQPGRQNNEQFF	TGCGCCAGCAGTGATCAACCAGGACGGCAGAACAATGAGCAGTTCTTC
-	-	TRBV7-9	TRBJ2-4	CASSFRAGGTATKNIQYF	TGTGCCAGCAGCTTCCGAGCTGGGGGAACGGCAACCAAAAACATTCAGTACTTC
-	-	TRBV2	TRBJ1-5	CASSAPPGPQHF	TGTGCCAGCAGTGCCCCCCCCGGGCCCCAGCATTTT
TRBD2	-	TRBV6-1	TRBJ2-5	CASRESSGGRETQYF	TGTGCCAGCCGTGAATCTAGCGGGGGGCGTGAGACCCAGTACTTC
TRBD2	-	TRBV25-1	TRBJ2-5	CASSFSGGGETQYF	TGTGCCAGCAGCTTTAGCGGGGGAGGAGAGACCCAGTACTTC
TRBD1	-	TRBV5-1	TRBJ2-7	CASSPLDRVYEQYF	TGCGCCAGCAGCCCCCTCGACAGGGTCTACGAGCAGTACTTC
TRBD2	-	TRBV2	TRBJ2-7	CASAGGASYEQYF	TGTGCCAGCGCGGGGGGCGCCTCCTACGAGCAGTACTTC
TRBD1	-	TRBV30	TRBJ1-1	CARDRGTSEAFF	TGTGCAAGGGACAGGGGGACGTCTGAAGCTTTCTTT
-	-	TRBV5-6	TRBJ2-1	CASSLVAPLGEQFF	TGTGCCAGCAGCTTGGTCGCTCCTCTTGGCGAGCAGTTCTTC
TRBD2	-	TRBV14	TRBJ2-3	CASSRFPTSPTDTQYF	TGTGCCAGCAGCCGTTTCCCGACTAGCCCCACAGATACGCAGTATTTT
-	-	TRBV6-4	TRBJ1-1	CASSVGVNTEAFF	TGTGCCAGCAGTGTTGGGGTTAACACTGAAGCTTTCTTT
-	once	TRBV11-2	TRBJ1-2	CASSQQEIIYGYTF	TGTGCCAGCAGCCAACAGGAGATCATCTATGGCTACACCTTC
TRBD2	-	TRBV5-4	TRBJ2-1	CASRLGLAGVNEQFF	TGTGCCAGCAGACTCGGACTAGCGGGAGTCAATGAGCAGTTCTTC
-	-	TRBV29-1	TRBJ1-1	CSVEQVGTEAFF	TGCAGCGTTGAACAGGTGGGGACTGAAGCTTTCTTT
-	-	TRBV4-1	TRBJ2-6	CASSQRGKKAGPSSGANVLTF	TGCGCCAGCAGCCAACGGGGGAAGAAGGCAGGGCCTTCCTCTGGGGCCAACGTCCTGACTTTC
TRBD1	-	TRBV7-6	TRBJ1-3	CASSSRTGSGNTIYF	TGTGCCAGCAGCTCGCGGACAGGGTCTGGAAACACCATATATTTT
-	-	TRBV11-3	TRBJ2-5	CASSLRGLQETQYF	TGTGCCAGCAGCTTGCGGGGACTCCAAGAGACCCAGTACTTC
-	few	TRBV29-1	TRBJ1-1	CSHQGWNTEAFF	TGCAGCCATCAGGGATGGAACACTGAAGCTTTCTTT
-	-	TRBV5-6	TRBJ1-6	CASSWGVPGPASPLHF	TGTGCCAGCAGTTGGGGAGTGCCCGGGCCAGCTTCACCCCTCCACTTT
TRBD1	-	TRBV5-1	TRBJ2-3	CASRAGQGPGDTQYF	TGCGCCAGCAGGGCCGGACAGGGACCAGGGGATACGCAGTATTTT
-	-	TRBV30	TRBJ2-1	CAWSQRNEQFF	TGTGCCTGGAGCCAGCGAAATGAGCAGTTCTTC
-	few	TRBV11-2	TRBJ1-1	CASGRHRQHTEAFF	TGTGCCAGCGGTCGACACCGGCAGCACACTGAAGCTTTCTTT
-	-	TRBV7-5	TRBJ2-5	CAGKGRGDPQETQYF	TGTGCCGGAAAGGGGCGGGGGGACCCGCAAGAGACCCAGTACTTC
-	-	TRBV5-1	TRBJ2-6	CASSLQGVGANVLTF	TGCGCCAGCAGTTTACAAGGGGTGGGGGCCAACGTCCTGACTTTC
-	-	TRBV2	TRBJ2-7	CASSVLGTEAYEQYF	TGTGCCAGCAGTGTTCTTGGGACGGAGGCCTACGAGCAGTACTTC
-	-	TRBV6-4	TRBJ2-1	CASSEQGERRSHSSYNEQFF	TGTGCCAGCAGTGAACAAGGGGAGAGGCGATCTCACAGCTCCTACAATGAGCAGTTCTTC
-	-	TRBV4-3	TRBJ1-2	CASSQDPAANYGYTF	TGCGCCAGCAGCCAAGATCCCGCTGCTAACTATGGCTACACCTTC
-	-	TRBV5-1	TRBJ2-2	CASSLAQTNTGELFF	TGCGCCAGCAGCTTGGCACAAACGAACACCGGGGAGCTGTTTTTT
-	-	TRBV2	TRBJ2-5	CASHRTLSETQYF	TGTGCCAGCCATCGTACTTTGAGCGAGACCCAGTACTTC
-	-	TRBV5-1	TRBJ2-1	CASSLGEYNEQFF	TGCGCCAGCAGCTTGGGCGAGTACAATGAGCAGTTCTTC